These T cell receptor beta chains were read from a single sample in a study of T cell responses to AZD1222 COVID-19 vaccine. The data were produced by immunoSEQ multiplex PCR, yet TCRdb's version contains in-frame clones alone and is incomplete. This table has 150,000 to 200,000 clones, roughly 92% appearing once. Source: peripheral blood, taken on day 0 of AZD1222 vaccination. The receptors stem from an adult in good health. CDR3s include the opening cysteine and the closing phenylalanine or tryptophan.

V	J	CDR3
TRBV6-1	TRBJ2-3	CASSDGGGHTDTQYF
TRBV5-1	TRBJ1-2	CASSLGDSLYGYTF
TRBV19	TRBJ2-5	CASSISASPSQETQYF
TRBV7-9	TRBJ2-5	CASSPVPGGEETQYF
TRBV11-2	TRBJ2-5	CASSSFGYQETQYF
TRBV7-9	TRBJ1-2	CASSLDGQRSFYYGYTF
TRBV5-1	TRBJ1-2	CASSYTSNMGYTF
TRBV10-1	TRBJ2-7	CASSEGTGGYEQYF
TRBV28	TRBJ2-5	CASSLGLGGETQYF
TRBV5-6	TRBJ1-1	CASSSGVTEAFF
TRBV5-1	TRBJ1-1	CASSLAPGETEAFF
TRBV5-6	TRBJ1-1	CASSFGRGNTEAFF
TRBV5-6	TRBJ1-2	CASSLGANGYTF
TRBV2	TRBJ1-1	CASRRGGLNTEAFF
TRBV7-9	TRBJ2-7	CASSSGQGAYEQYF
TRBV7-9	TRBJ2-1	CASSPTSGEQFF
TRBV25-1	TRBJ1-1	CASSDYLGIEAFF
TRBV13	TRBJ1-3	CASSSVPGTGSGNTIYF
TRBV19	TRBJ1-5	CASSIDLGRAGNQPQHF
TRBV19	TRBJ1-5	CASSILPPTGGLNQPQHF
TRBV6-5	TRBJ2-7	CASRAEGREQYF
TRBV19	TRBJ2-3	CASKAQNLVPDTQYF
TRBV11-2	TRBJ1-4	CASSPLTGDYEKLFF
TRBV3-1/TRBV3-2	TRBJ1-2	CASSQGGASGYTF
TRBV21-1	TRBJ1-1	CASSKVGCLNTEAFF
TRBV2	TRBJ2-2	CASMGLANTGELFF
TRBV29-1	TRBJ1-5	CSVGETGGSQPQHF
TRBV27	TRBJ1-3	CASSLHTGTGVVGNTIYF
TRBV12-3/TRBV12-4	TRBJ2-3	CASSLDRYTQYF
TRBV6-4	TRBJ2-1	CASSDSYNEQFF
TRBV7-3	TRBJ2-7	CASSLFGGGAYEQYF